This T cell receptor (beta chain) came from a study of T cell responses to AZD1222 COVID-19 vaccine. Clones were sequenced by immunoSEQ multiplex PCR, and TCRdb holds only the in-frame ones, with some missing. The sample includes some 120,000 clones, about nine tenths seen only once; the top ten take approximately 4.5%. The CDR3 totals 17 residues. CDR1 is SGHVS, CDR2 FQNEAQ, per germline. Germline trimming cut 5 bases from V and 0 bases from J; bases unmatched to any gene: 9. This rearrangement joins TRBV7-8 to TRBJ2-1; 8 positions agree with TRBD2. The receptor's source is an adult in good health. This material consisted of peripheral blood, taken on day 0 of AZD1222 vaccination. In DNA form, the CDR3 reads TGTGCCAGCAGCCTAACCCCTCGGGGGGGCTCCTACAATGAGCAGTTCTTC. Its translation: CASSLTPRGGSYNEQFF.